This passage covers 30 T cell receptor beta chains from one sample sequenced in a study of molecular identifiers for immune sequencing clone quantification. A single record per CDR3 protein comes from TCRdb applying MiXCR to the PCR reads. The sample has about 100,000 distinct CDR3 sequences; around a third are singletons. The sequenced material came from naive CD8+ T cells from blood, with Jurkat cell RNA spiked in. Subset noted: FACS-sorted CD8+CD4-CCR7+CD45RA+ naive T cells. These receptors came from a human donor in good health. Some libraries in this study had Jurkat cell RNA spiked in.

V is TRBV7-9 and J is TRBJ1-1; the D gene is possibly TRBD1 (5 bases). The CDR3 length is 16 residues. Per the germline V gene, CDR1 is SEHNR and CDR2 is FQNEAQ (reference sequence). V was pared by 3 bases and J by 0 bases, with 14 bases between. This CDR3 reads CASSLDTLRLNTEAFF. The CDR3 nucleotides are TGTGCCAGCAGCTTGGACACGTTGAGGCTGAACACTGAAGCTTTCTTT.

With respect to this clonotype: At one of its ends the junction is not consistent with the germline gene, which may arise from a read error. The chain couples TRBV6-2 or TRBV6-3 to TRBJ2-1, with TRBD1 identical over 7 bases. Germline values: CDR1 MNHEY, CDR2 SVGEGT. CDR3 length equals 11 residues. CDR3 sequence (DNA): TGTGCCAGTCAGACAGGGTATGAGCAGATCTTC. Translating gives CASQTGYEQIF.

The chain combines TRBV3-1 with TRBJ2-7; TRBD1 aligns across 7 bases. The CDR3 is 14 residues long. V lost 4 bases and J lost 3; bases outside the gene matches: 6. The germline V gene has CDR1 LGHDT and CDR2 YNNKEL (reference sequence). DNA for the CDR3: TGTGCCAGCAGCCCAGGGGGAGATTTCTACGAGCAGTACTTC. Translated, it gives CASSPGGDFYEQYF.

The chain joins TRBV4-2 to TRBJ2-3, with 9 bases fitting TRBD2. V lost 0 bases and J lost 4; bases outside the gene matches: 8. Germline CDR1 LGHNA, CDR2 YNFKEQ. The CDR3 extends over 17 amino acids. The DNA for the CDR3 is TGTGCCAGCAGCCAAGATCAAAGCGGGAGGCGGGCAGATACGCAGTATTTT. The encoded protein is CASSQDQSGRRADTQYF.

The CDR3 DNA is TGTGCCAGTAGTATAGGGCGGCATGAAGCTTTCTTT. Its translation is CASSIGRHEAFF. The chain carries TRBV19 and TRBJ1-1, with D unclear. The CDR3 runs to 12 residues. CDR1 and CDR2 (germline): LNHDA, SQIVND (reference sequence). The V gene lost 1 base and the J gene lost 7 bases, with 7 bases spanning the gap.

The sample holds one count of this clonotype. This rearrangement joins TRBV29-1 to TRBJ2-2; D is unresolved. From germline, CDR1 is SQVTM and CDR2 ANQGSEA. This CDR3 spans 13 amino acids. The V and J ends lost 4 bases and 0 bases respectively, with 6 bases between them. The CDR3 sequence: CSVGSSNTGELFF. The CDR3 nucleotides read TGCAGCGTTGGTAGTTCGAACACCGGGGAGCTGTTTTTT.

V and J are TRBV12-3 or TRBV12-4 and TRBJ2-1; D is undetermined. Trimming cost V 3 bases and J 5 bases, with 5 bases left between them. CDR3 size: 12 residues. The CDR3 DNA is TGTGCCAGCAGTTTCATTCACAATGAGCAGTTCTTC. This encodes CASSFIHNEQFF.

The chain joins TRBV4-1 to TRBJ1-4; no firm D call. Germline V gene data show CDR1 as MGHRA and CDR2 as YSYEKL. This CDR3 has 15 amino acids. V was clipped by 1 base and J by 6 bases, with 12 bases between them. The CDR3: CASSQGWGLYEKLFF. CDR3 DNA: TGCGCCAGCAGCCAAGGCTGGGGTCTTTATGAAAAACTGTTTTTT.

A word on this clonotype: This could be a read error, since a much larger clone is one nucleotide away. This sequence joins TRBV20-1 and TRBJ1-4; 7 nucleotides line up with TRBD1. CDR1 DFQATT and CDR2 SNEGSKA come from the germline V gene (reference sequence). The CDR3 runs 15 residues. The CDR3 nucleotides are TGCAGTGTTAGAGATAGGGACAGCCTTAATGAAAAACTGTTTTTT. This sequence encodes CSVRDRDSLNEKLFF.

This rearrangement joins TRBV12-3 or TRBV12-4 to TRBJ2-1; TRBD2 might be the D (5 bases). This CDR3 region has 15 residues. With 3 bases removed from V and 7 bases from J, the gap between germline ends came to 16 bases. Here the CDR3 reads CASSFSTGLGNEQFF. CDR3 nucleotide sequence: TGTGCCAGCAGTTTTTCGACGGGATTGGGGAATGAGCAGTTCTTC.

Comment on this clonotype: Because the CDR3 is missing its conserved closing phenylalanine or tryptophan, this is likely a read error. The chain is built from TRBV6-2 or TRBV6-3 and TRBJ2-7; TRBD2 agrees at 8 bases. Trimming at V came to 4 bases and at J to 2 bases, leaving 4 bases not matched to a gene. The CDR3 has 14 residues. The germline CDR1 and CDR2 sequences are MNHEY and SVGEGT. The CDR3 DNA reads TGTGCCAGCAGTTTCGGCGGGGGGACCTACGAGCAGTACATC. Translation gives CASSFGGGTYEQYI.

The table lists this clonotype with many counts. This rearrangement joins TRBV7-9 to TRBJ2-7; 7 bases are shared with TRBD2. The trim removed 8 bases at V and 5 bases at J, leaving 12 bases unmatched. Looked up from germline, CDR1 is SEHNR and CDR2 is FQNEAQ (reference sequence). The CDR3 covers 14 residues. The CDR3 DNA reads TGTGCCAGCTCTCACGACAGAGGGAGGGACGAGCAGTACTTC. This codes for CASSHDRGRDEQYF.

This clonotype has at least ten counts. The chain recombines TRBV5-1 with TRBJ1-4; 10 bases map to TRBD1. Germline CDR1 is SGHRS and CDR2 is YFSETQ. The CDR3 totals 16 residues. V trimming: 4 bases; J trimming: 4 bases; junction bases outside the gene matches: 7. The CDR3 DNA reads TGCGCCAGCAGCGCCGGGACAGGGGCCGATAATGAAAAACTGTTTTTT. This sequence encodes CASSAGTGADNEKLFF.

There are many counts of this clonotype. The chain combines TRBV4-2 with TRBJ1-5; D is unclear. Germline V gives CDR1 LGHNA, CDR2 YNFKEQ. The CDR3 extends over 14 amino acids. Trimming shortened V by 0 bases and J by 3 bases, and 6 bases separated the two germline ends. CDR3 sequence (DNA): TGTGCCAGCAGCCAAGACGGCGCCAATCAGCCCCAGCATTTT. This sequence encodes CASSQDGANQPQHF.

The table lists this clonotype with many counts. The V call is TRBV25-1, the J call TRBJ2-7; 7 positions match TRBD2. Germline V gene lookup returns CDR1 MGHDK and CDR2 SYGVNS. The CDR3 extends over 15 amino acids. V was pared by 6 bases and J by 1 base, with 9 bases of the junction left unmatched. The CDR3 DNA reads as TGTGCCAGCAGCTCCTTCCTAGCGGCTTCCTACGAGCAGTACTTC. This translates into CASSSFLAASYEQYF.

Details on this clonotype: Lacking the conserved final phenylalanine or tryptophan, this CDR3 likely reflects a read error. The CDR3 sequence: CASSLSQYGSNQPQHI. The CDR3 nucleotides read TGTGCCAGCAGTCTTTCACAATATGGTAGCAATCAGCCCCAGCATATT. The chain is built from TRBV27 and TRBJ1-5; no clear D gene. The CDR3 consists of 16 residues. Germline V gene sequence: CDR1 MNHEY, CDR2 SMNVEV (reference sequence). V was clipped by 5 bases and J by 0 bases, with 14 bases between them.

In its sample, this clonotype was seen a few times. The chain uses TRBV27 and TRBJ2-6, with D possibly matching TRBD1 (5 bases). V lost 5 bases and J lost 2, with 10 bases in between. The germline gives CDR1 MNHEY, CDR2 SMNVEV (reference sequence). The CDR3 has 15 amino acids. The CDR3 sequence is CASSATVPGANVLTF. CDR3 DNA: TGTGCCAGCAGTGCGACAGTCCCTGGGGCCAACGTCCTGACTTTC.

Concerning this clonotype itself: One end of the junction does not line up with germline, which may come from a read error. This rearrangement joins TRBV27 to TRBJ2-2; the D gene is possibly TRBD2 (5 bases). The CDR3 is 12 residues long. Germline CDR1 is MNHEY and CDR2 is SMNVEV (reference sequence). The CDR3 region has the DNA TGTGCCAGCAGTTGGGGAACCGGGGAGCAGTTTTTT. Protein: CASSWGTGEQFF.

This clonotype was counted ten times or more. The chain uses TRBV6-2 or TRBV6-3 and TRBJ2-2; unclear D gene. Deletions cut 7 bases from V and 0 bases from J, with 15 bases between. The CDR3 loop spans 16 amino acids. Germline V CDR1 and CDR2: MNHEY, SVGEGT. The CDR3 DNA reads TGTGCCAGCACTTTGCCCTCCATCGCGAACACCGGGGAGCTGTTTTTT. This encodes CASTLPSIANTGELFF.

A note on this clonotype: This could be a read error, since a much larger clone is one nucleotide away. This chain links TRBV28 with TRBJ2-7; D uncertain. The CDR3 spans 14 residues. CDR1 MDHEN and CDR2 SYDVKM come from the germline V gene. CDR3 sequence (DNA): TGTGCCAGCGGTTTGGCACGGGTCGGGTACGAGCAGTACTTC. Encoded protein: CASGLARVGYEQYF.

Concerning this clonotype itself: Lacking the conserved final phenylalanine or tryptophan, this CDR3 likely reflects a read error. The rearrangement joins TRBV27 to TRBJ1-2; 9 bases are a match to TRBD1. Germline loops: CDR1 MNHEY, CDR2 SMNVEV (reference sequence). The CDR3 is 18 residues long. The CDR3 spells CACSPLPRDRDSNYGYTY. Here the CDR3 DNA reads TGTGCCTGCAGTCCCCTCCCCCGGGACAGGGACTCTAACTATGGCTACACCTAC.

This sequence joins TRBV24-1 and TRBJ2-7; 8 positions agree with TRBD1. The CDR3 extends over 15 amino acids. CDR1 and CDR2 from the germline V gene are KGHDR and SFDVKD. Unmatched junction bases numbered 5, after V lost 4 bases and J lost 1 base. CDR3 residues: CATSEAGGLSYEQYF. The CDR3 DNA reads as TGTGCCACCAGTGAGGCAGGGGGCCTTTCCTACGAGCAGTACTTC.

This clonotype was seen many times. CDR3 in amino acids: CASLGPTGTQYF. As DNA, the CDR3 is TGTGCCAGCCTGGGACCGACGGGTACGCAGTATTTT. The V gene is TRBV12-3 or TRBV12-4, the J gene TRBJ2-3; perhaps D is TRBD1 or TRBD2 (5 bases each). CDR3 length equals 12 residues. The V and J ends lost 8 bases and 8 bases respectively, with 14 bases between them.

In regard to this clonotype: A much larger clone differs from this one at a single base, so this may be a read error. J is TRBJ2-7 and V is TRBV28; 13 nucleotides line up with TRBD2. V gave up 8 bases and J gave up 5 bases; unmatched junction bases: 9. The CDR3 extends over 15 amino acids. CDR1 is MDHEN and CDR2 is SYDVKM in the germline V gene. Here the CDR3 reads CASGLLAGGPHEQYF. Written as DNA, the CDR3 is TGTGCCAGCGGCCTACTAGCGGGAGGGCCCCACGAGCAGTACTTC.

In its sample, this clonotype was seen a few times. The rearrangement links TRBV7-9 to TRBJ2-3, with D possibly matching TRBD1 (7 bases). Germline V gene data show CDR1 as SEHNR and CDR2 as FQNEAQ (reference sequence). Between the trimmed V and J ends, which lost 5 bases and 1 base, there was a span of 13 bases. The CDR3 covers 15 residues. This CDR3 is CASSAGGQGTDTQYF. CDR3 DNA sequence: TGTGCCAGCAGCGCAGGGGGGCAGGGCACAGATACGCAGTATTTT.

A note on this clonotype: A much more abundant neighbour one base away suggests this may be a read error. This chain connects TRBV5-6 to TRBJ2-5; unclear D gene. There are 13 residues in the CDR3. Germline CDR1 is SGHDT and CDR2 is YYEEEE. Deletions cut 3 bases from V and 5 bases from J, with 11 bases between. CDR3 region: CASSSRNLETQYF. As DNA, the CDR3 is TGTGCCAGCAGCTCGCGGAATCTGGAGACCCAGTACTTC.

Details on this clonotype: Given a much more abundant clone one base away, this may be a read error. The chain carries TRBV5-6 and TRBJ2-7, with unresolved D. CDR1 is SGHDT and CDR2 is YYEEEE in the germline V gene. The CDR3 consists of 15 residues. CDR3 nucleotides: TGTGCCAGCAGCTTGGGCCAGGCCACCCCTTACGAGCATTACTTC. This translates into CASSLGQATPYEHYF.

This clonotype showed up many times. This chain joins TRBV4-1 and TRBJ2-2; D might be TRBD2 (5 bases). CDR1 and CDR2 from the germline V gene are MGHRA and YSYEKL. The ends were cut back, 1 base at V and 6 bases at J, with 9 bases in the middle. The CDR3 extends over 14 amino acids. This CDR3 is CASSQVGVAGELFF. CDR3 in DNA: TGCGCCAGCAGCCAAGTCGGGGTAGCCGGGGAGCTGTTTTTT.

Many counts were recorded for this clonotype. The chain joins TRBV28 to TRBJ2-3; a possible D gene is TRBD1 (6 bases). The germline V gene has CDR1 MDHEN and CDR2 SYDVKM. The CDR3 consists of 13 residues. The V end lost 7 bases, the J end lost 5 bases, and 13 bases lay between the germline ends. CDR3 nucleotides: TGTGCCAGCAATTTTAGGGGGAAAGATACGCAGTATTTT. This codes for CASNFRGKDTQYF.

The V call is TRBV20-1, the J call TRBJ2-7; D remains unclear. This CDR3 has 10 amino acids. The V gene's germline CDR1 is DFQATT and CDR2 SNEGSKA (reference sequence). Trimming removed 5 bases from V and 6 bases from J, with 8 bases in between. DNA of the CDR3: TGCAGTGCTGACGAACGCGAGCAGTACTTC. Protein: CSADEREQYF.